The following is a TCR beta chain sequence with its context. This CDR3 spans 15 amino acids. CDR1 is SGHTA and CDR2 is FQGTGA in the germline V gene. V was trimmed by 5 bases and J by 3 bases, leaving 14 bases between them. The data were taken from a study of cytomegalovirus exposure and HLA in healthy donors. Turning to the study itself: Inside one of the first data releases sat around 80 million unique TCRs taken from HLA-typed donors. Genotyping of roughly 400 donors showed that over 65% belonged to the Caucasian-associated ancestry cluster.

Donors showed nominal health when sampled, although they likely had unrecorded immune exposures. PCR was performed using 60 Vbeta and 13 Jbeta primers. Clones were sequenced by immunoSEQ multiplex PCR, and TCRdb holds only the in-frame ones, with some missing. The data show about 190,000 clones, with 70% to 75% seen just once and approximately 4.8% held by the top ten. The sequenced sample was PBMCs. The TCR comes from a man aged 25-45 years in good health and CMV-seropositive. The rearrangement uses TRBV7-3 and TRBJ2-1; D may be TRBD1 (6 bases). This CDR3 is CASSAGTPLYNEQFF. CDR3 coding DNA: TGTGCCAGCAGCGCCGGGACACCACTCTACAATGAGCAGTTCTTC.